This TCR beta chain was documented in a study of beta chain features in type 1 diabetes. Notes on the study in general: Researchers report that Type 1 diabetes patients had moderately but significantly shorter TCRB CDR3s across all four CD4+ subsets. Equally in patients and controls, shorter templates might have been favored by PCR.

Expressed TCRB transcripts were sequenced because the entire RNA isolate underwent reverse transcription. Sequencing was performed with immunoSEQ multiplex PCR; in TCRdb, only in-frame clones are kept and a portion is missing. The sample lists around 130,000 clones, roughly 10% seen once, with over 0.6% in the top ten. Trimming shortened V by 2 bases and J by 5 bases, and 12 bases separated the two germline ends. Germline V CDR1 and CDR2: SNHLY, FYNNEI. This CDR3 has 15 amino acids. About this clone: Its antigen is currently unknown.

Averaging around 120 mL, one heparinised blood draw came from each individual donor. By way of CD45RO/CCR7/CD25/CD127/CD95/CD27, the CD4+ regulatory, stem cell-like memory, central memory and naive cells were sorted. The clonotype was recovered from a man aged 30-40 years with type 1 diabetes. J is TRBJ2-2 and V is TRBV2; no definite D call. The specimen was central memory CD4+ T cells from blood. CDR3 coding DNA: TGTGCCAGCAGTGAACAGGCCCTCCCAACCGGGGAGCTGTTTTTT. Encoded protein: CASSEQALPTGELFF.